The clone carrying this T cell receptor beta chain was found a few times. PCR involved 60 Vbeta and 13 Jbeta primers. The assay was immunoSEQ multiplex PCR, and TCRdb's table has in-frame clones only and misses some. The table includes around 120,000 clones, roughly 80% detected once. These data originate in a study of cytomegalovirus exposure and HLA in healthy donors. Germline V lookup: CDR1 MDHEN, CDR2 SYDVKM. The CDR3 extends over 14 amino acids. V shed 6 bases and J 7 bases; nucleotides not matched to a gene: 3. This clonotype was obtained from a man over 45 in good health and CMV-seronegative. Sequencing input: PBMCs. This chain connects TRBV28 to TRBJ1-6, with 10 bases lining up with TRBD1. The CDR3 DNA sequence: TGTGCCAGCAGCCTGACAGGGGGCAATTCACCCCTCCACTTT. This translates into CASSLTGGNSPLHF.